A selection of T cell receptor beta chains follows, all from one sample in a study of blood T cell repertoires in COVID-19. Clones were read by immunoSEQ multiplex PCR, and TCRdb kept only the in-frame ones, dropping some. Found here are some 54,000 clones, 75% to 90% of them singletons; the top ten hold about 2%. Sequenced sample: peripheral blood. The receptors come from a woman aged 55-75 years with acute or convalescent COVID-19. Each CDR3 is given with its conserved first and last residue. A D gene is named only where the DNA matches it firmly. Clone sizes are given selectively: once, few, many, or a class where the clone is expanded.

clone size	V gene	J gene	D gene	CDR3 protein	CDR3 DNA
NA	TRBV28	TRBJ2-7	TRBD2	CASSFAGGSYEQYF	TGTGCCAGCAGTTTTGCGGGAGGTTCCTACGAGCAGTACTTC
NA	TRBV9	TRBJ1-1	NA	CASSAAGALNTEAFF	TGTGCCAGCAGCGCGGCAGGGGCCCTAAACACTGAAGCTTTCTTT
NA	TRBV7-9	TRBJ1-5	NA	CASSLAGRDNQPQHF	TGTGCCAGCAGCTTGGCCGGACGGGACAATCAGCCCCAGCATTTT
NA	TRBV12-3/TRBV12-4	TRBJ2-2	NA	CATRTKGIGELFF	TGTGCCACCAGGACTAAAGGTATCGGGGAGCTGTTTTTT
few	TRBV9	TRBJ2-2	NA	CASSVVALGAGELFF	TGTGCCAGCAGCGTAGTAGCGTTGGGCGCCGGGGAGCTGTTTTTT
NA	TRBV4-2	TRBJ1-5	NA	CASSHQSEPQHF	TGTGCCAGCAGCCATCAGTCAGAGCCCCAGCATTTT
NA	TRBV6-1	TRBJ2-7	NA	CASSETSGGAGQYF	TGTGCCAGCAGTGAAACGAGCGGAGGCGCCGGGCAGTACTTC
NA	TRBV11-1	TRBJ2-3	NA	CASSLRVRGTDTQYF	TGTGCCAGCAGCTTACGAGTCCGGGGCACAGATACGCAGTATTTT
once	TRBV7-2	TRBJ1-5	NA	CASSLQANQPQHF	TGTGCCAGCAGCTTACAGGCTAATCAGCCCCAGCATTTT
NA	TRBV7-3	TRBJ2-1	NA	CASSLTLRSGAYNEQFF	TGTGCCAGCAGCTTAACTCTCCGTAGCGGAGCTTACAATGAGCAGTTCTTC
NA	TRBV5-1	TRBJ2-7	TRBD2	CASSVAGGPREQYF	TGCGCCAGCTCTGTAGCGGGAGGGCCGCGGGAGCAGTACTTC
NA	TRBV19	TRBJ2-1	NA	CASTVRGRTLFDEQFF	TGTGCCAGTACCGTCCGTGGGAGGACCTTGTTCGATGAGCAGTTCTTC
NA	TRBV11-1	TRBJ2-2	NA	CASSLVSANTGELFF	TGTGCCAGCAGCTTAGTGTCAGCGAACACCGGGGAGCTGTTTTTT